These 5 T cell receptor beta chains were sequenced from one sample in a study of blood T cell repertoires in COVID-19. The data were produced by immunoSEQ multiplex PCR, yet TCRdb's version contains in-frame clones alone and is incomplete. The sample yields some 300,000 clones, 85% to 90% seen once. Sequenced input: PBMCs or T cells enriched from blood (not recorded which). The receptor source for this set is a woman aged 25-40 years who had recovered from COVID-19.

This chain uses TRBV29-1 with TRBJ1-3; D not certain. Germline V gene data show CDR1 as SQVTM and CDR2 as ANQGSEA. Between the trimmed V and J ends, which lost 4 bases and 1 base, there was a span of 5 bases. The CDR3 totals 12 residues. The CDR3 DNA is TGCAGCGTTGGCAGTTCTGGAAACACCATATATTTT. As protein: CSVGSSGNTIYF. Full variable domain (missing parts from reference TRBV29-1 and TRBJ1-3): SAVISQKPSRDICQRGTSLTIQCQVDSQVTMMFWYRQQPGQSLTLIATANQGSEATYESGFVIDKFPISRPNLTFSTLTVSNMSPEDSSIYLCSVGSSGNTIYFGEGSWLTVV.

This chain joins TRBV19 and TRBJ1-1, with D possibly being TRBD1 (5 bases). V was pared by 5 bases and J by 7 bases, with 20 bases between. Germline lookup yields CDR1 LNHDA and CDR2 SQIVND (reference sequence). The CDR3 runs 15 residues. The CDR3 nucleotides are TGTGCCAGTAGTCCGGCGTATGACAGAATCATTGAAGCTTTCTTT. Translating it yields CASSPAYDRIIEAFF.

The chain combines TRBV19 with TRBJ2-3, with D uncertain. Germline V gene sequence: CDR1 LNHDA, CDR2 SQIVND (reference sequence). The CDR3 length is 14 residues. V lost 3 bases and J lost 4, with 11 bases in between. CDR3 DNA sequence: TGTGCCAGTAGTATCCCGAGCGTCCCAGATACGCAGTATTTT. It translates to CASSIPSVPDTQYF. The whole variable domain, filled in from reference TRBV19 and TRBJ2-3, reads DGGITQSPKYLFRKEGQNVTLSCEQNLNHDAMYWYRQDPGQGLRLIYYSQIVNDFQKGDIAEGYSVSREKKESFPLTVTSAQKNPTAFYLCASSIPSVPDTQYFGPGTRLTVL.

In DNA, the CDR3 is TGTGCCAGCAGCGCTAGACTAGATAGCGTGTATGAGCAGTTCTTC. Translation gives CASSARLDSVYEQFF. The rearrangement uses TRBV9 and TRBJ2-1, with D possibly matching TRBD2 (6 bases). The V end lost 3 bases, the J end lost 8 bases, and 18 bases lay between the germline ends. The germline V gene encodes CDR1 SGDLS and CDR2 YYNGEE. The CDR3 has 15 residues.

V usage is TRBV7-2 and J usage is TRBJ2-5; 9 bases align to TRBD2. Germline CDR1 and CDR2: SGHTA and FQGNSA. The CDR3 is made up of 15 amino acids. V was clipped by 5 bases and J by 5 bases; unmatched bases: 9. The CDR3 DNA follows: TGTGCCAGCAGCCTCGTCTCGACTAGCGGTGAGACCCAGTACTTC. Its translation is CASSLVSTSGETQYF.